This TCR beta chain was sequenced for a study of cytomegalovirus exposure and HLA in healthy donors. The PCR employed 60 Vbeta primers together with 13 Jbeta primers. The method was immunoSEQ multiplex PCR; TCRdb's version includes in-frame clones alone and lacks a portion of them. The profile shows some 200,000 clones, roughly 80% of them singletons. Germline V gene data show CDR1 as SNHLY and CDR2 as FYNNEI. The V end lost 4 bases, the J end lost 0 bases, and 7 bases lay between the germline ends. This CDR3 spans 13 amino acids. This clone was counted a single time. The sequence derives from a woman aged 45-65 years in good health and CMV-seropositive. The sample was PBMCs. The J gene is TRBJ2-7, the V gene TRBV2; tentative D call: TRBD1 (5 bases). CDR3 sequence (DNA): TGTGCCAGCAGTGGGACAAGCTCCTACGAGCAGTACTTC. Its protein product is CASSGTSSYEQYF.